This T cell receptor beta chain was captured in a study of human T cells and chemical hapten exposure. Overall study findings and caveats: Expanded TCRs clustered into significantly more large CDR3 similarity groups than controls, the analysis revealed. Having alopecia, donors may respond immunologically unlike healthy people.

MiXCR, applied by TCRdb to the RACE reads, yields one record per CDR3 protein. The table records around 150,000 distinct CDR3 sequences, approximately 14% of them present only once. The CDR3 has 13 residues. With V trimmed by 2 bases and J by 5 bases, 4 bases remained unmatched. The germline gives CDR1 SGHRS, CDR2 YFSETQ. The time point was: patch test 1, 2 weeks after DPC sensitization. Described treatment: therapeutic diphenylcyclopropenone sensitization with weekly scalp DPC. This clonotype came up a few times. Antigen specificity is unknown. This clonotype was obtained from a young woman with alopecia areata. Some clones in this sample may be carry-over from other donors' samples. This chain uses TRBV5-1 with TRBJ2-7; 7 bases are shared with TRBD1. The material was whole blood, obtained in connection with sensitization to the hapten diphenylcyclopropenone (DPC). The CDR3: CASSFYDRDEQYF. The CDR3 DNA is TGCGCCAGCAGCTTCTACGACAGGGACGAGCAGTACTTC.